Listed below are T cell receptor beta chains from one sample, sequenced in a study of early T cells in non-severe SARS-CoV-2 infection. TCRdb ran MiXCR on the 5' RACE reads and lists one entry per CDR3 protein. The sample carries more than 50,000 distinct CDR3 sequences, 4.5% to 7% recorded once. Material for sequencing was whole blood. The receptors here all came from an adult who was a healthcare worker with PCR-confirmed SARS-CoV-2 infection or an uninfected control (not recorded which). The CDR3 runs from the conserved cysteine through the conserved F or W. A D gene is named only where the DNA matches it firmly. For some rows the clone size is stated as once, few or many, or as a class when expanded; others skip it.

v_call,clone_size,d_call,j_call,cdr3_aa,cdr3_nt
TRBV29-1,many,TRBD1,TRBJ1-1,CSVDRGTGGTEAFF,TGCAGCGTTGATCGTGGGACAGGGGGGACTGAAGCTTTCTTT
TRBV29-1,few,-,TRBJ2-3,CSVGGRETSDTQYF,TGCAGCGTTGGAGGCAGGGAAACGTCAGATACGCAGTATTTT
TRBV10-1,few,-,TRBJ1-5,CASSEGPVQPQHF,TGCGCCAGCAGTGAGGGGCCGGTACAGCCCCAGCATTTT
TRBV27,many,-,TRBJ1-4,CASSLHRQEKLFF,TGTGCCAGCAGCTTACACCGGCAGGAAAAACTGTTTTTT
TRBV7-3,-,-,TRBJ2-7,CASSPGQPGSYEQYF,TGTGCCAGCAGCCCTGGGCAGCCGGGGTCCTACGAGCAGTACTTC
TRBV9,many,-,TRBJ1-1,CASSVGGGPPNTEAFF,TGTGCCAGCAGCGTAGGAGGGGGGCCCCCGAACACTGAAGCTTTCTTT
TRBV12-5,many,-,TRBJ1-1,CASGRGHLNTEAFF,TGTGCTAGTGGCCGGGGACATTTGAACACTGAAGCTTTCTTT
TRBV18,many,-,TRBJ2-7,CASSPGFEEQYF,TGTGCCAGCTCACCAGGGTTCGAGGAGCAGTACTTC
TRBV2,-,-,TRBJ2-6,CASSRDPDSGANVLTF,TGTGCCAGCAGCCGGGACCCCGACTCTGGGGCCAACGTCCTGACTTTC
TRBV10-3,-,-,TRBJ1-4,CAISTGRTNEKLFF,TGTGCCATCAGTACGGGAAGGACTAATGAAAAACTGTTTTTT
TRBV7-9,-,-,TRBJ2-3,CASSDRFDSNTDTQYF,TGTGCCAGCAGCGACCGATTTGACAGTAACACAGATACGCAGTATTTT
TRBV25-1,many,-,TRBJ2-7,CASSERRGYEQYF,TGTGCCAGCAGTGAGCGCAGGGGCTACGAGCAGTACTTC
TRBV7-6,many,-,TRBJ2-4,CASSQQQPPGDIQYF,TGTGCCAGCAGCCAACAACAGCCACCAGGGGACATTCAGTACTTC
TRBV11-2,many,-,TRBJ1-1,CASRKGGGWGTEAFF,TGTGCCAGCAGGAAGGGAGGCGGGTGGGGCACTGAAGCTTTCTTT
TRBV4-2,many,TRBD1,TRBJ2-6,CASSHPPGQGANVLTF,TGTGCCAGCAGCCACCCCCCTGGACAGGGCGCCAACGTCCTGACTTTC
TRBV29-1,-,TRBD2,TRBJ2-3,CSVEKWGRTSGADTQYF,TGCAGCGTTGAAAAGTGGGGGCGGACTAGCGGGGCAGATACGCAGTATTTT
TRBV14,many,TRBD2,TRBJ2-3,CASSQDGLAAQLSTDTQYF,TGTGCCAGCAGCCAAGACGGTCTAGCGGCACAACTCAGCACAGATACGCAGTATTTT
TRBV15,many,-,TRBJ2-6,CATSAWTSGANVLTF,TGTGCCACCAGCGCCTGGACCTCTGGGGCCAACGTCCTGACTTTC
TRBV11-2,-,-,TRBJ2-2,CASSLVWGAGELFF,TGTGCCAGCAGCTTAGTTTGGGGGGCCGGGGAGCTGTTTTTT
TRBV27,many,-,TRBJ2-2,CASSLKGQNWGELFF,TGTGCCAGCAGTTTAAAGGGACAAAATTGGGGGGAGCTGTTTTTT
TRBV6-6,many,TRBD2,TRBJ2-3,CASMKGTRGLTSGMLDTQYF,TGTGCCAGCATGAAAGGAACTCGGGGACTCACTAGCGGAATGTTAGATACGCAGTATTTT
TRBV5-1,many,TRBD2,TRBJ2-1,CASSLILAGGLQPSNEQFF,TGCGCCAGCAGCTTGATCCTAGCGGGGGGGCTTCAACCTTCCAATGAGCAGTTCTTC
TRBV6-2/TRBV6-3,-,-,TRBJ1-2,CASSYVGVYGYTF,TGTGCCAGCAGTTACGTAGGAGTCTATGGCTACACCTTC
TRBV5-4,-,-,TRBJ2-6,CASSVRRGANVLTF,TGTGCCAGCAGCGTCCGCCGTGGGGCCAACGTCCTGACTTTC
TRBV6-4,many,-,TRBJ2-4,CASSDSELGRLAKNIQYF,TGTGCCAGCAGTGACTCGGAGTTAGGTCGGTTAGCCAAAAACATTCAGTACTTC
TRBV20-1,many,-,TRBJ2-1,CSARDRAGTYNEQFF,TGCAGTGCTAGAGATAGGGCGGGGACCTACAATGAGCAGTTCTTC
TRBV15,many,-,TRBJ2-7,CATSGKAGHYEQYF,TGTGCCACCTCCGGGAAGGCAGGGCACTACGAGCAGTACTTC
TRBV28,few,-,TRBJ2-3,CASILKGSTSTDTQYF,TGTGCCAGCATCCTAAAGGGCAGTACTAGCACAGATACGCAGTATTTT
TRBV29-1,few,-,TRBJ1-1,CSVEDRTVNTEAFF,TGCAGCGTTGAAGATAGGACAGTGAACACTGAAGCTTTCTTT
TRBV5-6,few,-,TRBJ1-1,CASSLEVSEAFF,TGTGCCAGCAGCTTGGAAGTCAGTGAAGCTTTCTTT
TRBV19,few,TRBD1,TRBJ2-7,CASGRGRDSTYEQYF,TGTGCCAGTGGAAGGGGAAGGGACAGTACCTACGAGCAGTACTTC
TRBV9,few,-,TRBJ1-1,CASSGTGFEAFF,TGTGCCAGCTCCGGAACAGGGTTTGAAGCTTTCTTT
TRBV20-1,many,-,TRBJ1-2,CSARIAGDFGYTF,TGCAGTGCTAGGATAGCAGGGGATTTTGGCTACACCTTC
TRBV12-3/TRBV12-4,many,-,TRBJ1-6,CASNPGRGYSPLHF,TGTGCCAGCAATCCGGGCCGGGGGTATTCACCCCTCCACTTT
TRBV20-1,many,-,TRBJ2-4,CSARWSGAKNIQYF,TGCAGTGCTAGATGGAGTGGGGCCAAAAACATTCAGTACTTC
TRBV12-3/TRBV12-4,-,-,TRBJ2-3,CASSLGQGSRSTDTQYF,TGTGCCAGCAGTTTGGGGCAGGGGAGTAGGAGCACAGATACGCAGTATTTT
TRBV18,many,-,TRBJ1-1,CASSPRSQPFSGTEAFF,TGTGCCAGCTCACCTAGGTCGCAACCCTTTTCGGGCACTGAAGCTTTCTTT
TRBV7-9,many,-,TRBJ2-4,CASSLALQVLAKNIQYF,TGTGCCAGCAGCTTAGCCTTGCAGGTCTTAGCCAAAAACATTCAGTACTTC
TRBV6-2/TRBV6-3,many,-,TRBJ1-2,CASSYGPGYGYTF,TGTGCCAGCAGTTACGGGCCGGGCTATGGCTACACCTTC